This T cell receptor beta chain was identified during a study of blood T cell repertoires in COVID-19. In the study overall: T cells, B-cell-depleted T cells, or PBMCs provided the cDNA or gDNA that served as material.

Only in-frame clones appear in the TCRdb table, and some are missing; sequencing was by immunoSEQ multiplex PCR. The table has some 190,000 clones, about 85% seen once. In Seattle, patients joined the study during active infection and were tracked longitudinally. Trimming pared 5 bases from V and 7 bases from J, leaving 21 bases between. Germline CDR1 is SGHAT and CDR2 is FQNNGV. CDR3 length: 15 amino acids. The rearrangement uses TRBV11-2 and TRBJ2-7, with D possibly TRBD1 on 5 matching bases. This TCR was sampled from a man older than 75 with COVID-19, enrolled during active disease. The material sequenced was peripheral blood. This CDR3 is CASSPLTGPYGEQYF. The CDR3 coding sequence is TGTGCCAGCAGCCCCCTTACAGGCCCCTATGGGGAGCAGTACTTC.